The present T cell receptor beta chain was sequenced within a study of type 1 and type 2 diabetes patients. CDR1 is MDHEN, CDR2 SYDVKM, per germline. The CDR3 has 14 residues. The germline V and J ends were trimmed by 3 bases and 5 bases, with 10 bases remaining between them. Amplification started from genomic DNA. A primer set of 30 forward and 13 reverse primers amplified the CDR3. Via MiXCR, TCRdb re-called the multiplex PCR reads, giving one row per CDR3 protein. The sample includes fewer than 300,000 distinct CDR3 sequences, approximately 45% seen only once; the top ten take roughly an eighth. The genes are TRBV28 and TRBJ2-2; D remains ambiguous. The sequenced sample consisted of peripheral blood mononuclear cells (PBMCs). This receptor was obtained from a man between 18 and 35 years old with type 2 diabetes. CDR3 in DNA: TGTGCCAGCAGTTTGGTACAGCCTACCGGGGAGCTGTTTTTT. Its protein product is CASSLVQPTGELFF.